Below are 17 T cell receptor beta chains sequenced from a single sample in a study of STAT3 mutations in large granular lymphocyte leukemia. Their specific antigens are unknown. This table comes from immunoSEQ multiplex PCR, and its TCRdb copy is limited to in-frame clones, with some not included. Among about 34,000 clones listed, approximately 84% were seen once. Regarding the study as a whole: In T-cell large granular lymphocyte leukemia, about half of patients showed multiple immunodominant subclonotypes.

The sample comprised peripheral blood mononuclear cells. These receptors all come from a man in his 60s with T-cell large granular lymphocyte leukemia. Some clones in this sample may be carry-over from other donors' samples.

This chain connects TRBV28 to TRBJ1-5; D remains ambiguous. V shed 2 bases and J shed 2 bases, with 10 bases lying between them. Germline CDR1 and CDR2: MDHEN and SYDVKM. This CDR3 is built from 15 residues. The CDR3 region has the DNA TGTGCCAGCAGTTTAAGACGGCAGGGCAATCAGCCCCAGCATTTT. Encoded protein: CASSLRRQGNQPQHF.

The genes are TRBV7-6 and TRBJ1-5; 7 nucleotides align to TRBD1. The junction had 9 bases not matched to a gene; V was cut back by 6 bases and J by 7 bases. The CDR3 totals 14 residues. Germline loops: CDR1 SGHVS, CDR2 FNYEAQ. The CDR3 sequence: CASSRQGGMQPQHF. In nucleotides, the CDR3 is TGTGCCAGCAGTCGTCAGGGGGGGATGCAGCCCCAGCATTTT.

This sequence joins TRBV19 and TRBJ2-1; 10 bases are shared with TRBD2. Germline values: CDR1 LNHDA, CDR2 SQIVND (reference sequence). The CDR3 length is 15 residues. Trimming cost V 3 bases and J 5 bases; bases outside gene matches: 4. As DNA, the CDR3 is TGTGCCAGTAGTATGAGCAGCGGGAGGGACAATGAGCAGTTCTTC. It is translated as CASSMSSGRDNEQFF.

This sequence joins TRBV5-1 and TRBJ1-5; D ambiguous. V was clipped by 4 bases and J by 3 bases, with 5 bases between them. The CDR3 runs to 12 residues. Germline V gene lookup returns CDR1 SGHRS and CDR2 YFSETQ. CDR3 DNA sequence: TGCGCCAGCAGCCTGACCAATCAGCCCCAGCATTTT. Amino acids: CASSLTNQPQHF.

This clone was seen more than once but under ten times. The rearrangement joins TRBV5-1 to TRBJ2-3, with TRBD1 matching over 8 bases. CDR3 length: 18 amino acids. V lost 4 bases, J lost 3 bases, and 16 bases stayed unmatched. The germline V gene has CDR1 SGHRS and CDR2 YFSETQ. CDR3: CASSGGQVTPFGTDTQYF. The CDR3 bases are TGCGCCAGCAGCGGGGGACAGGTAACCCCTTTTGGGACAGATACGCAGTATTTT.

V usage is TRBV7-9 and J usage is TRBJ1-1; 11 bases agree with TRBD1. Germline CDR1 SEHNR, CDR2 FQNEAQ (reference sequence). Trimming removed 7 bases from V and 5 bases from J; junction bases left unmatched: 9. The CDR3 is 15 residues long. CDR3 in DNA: TGTGCCAGCAATAGGTACGGGGACAGGGGGACTGAAGCTTTCTTT. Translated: CASNRYGDRGTEAFF.

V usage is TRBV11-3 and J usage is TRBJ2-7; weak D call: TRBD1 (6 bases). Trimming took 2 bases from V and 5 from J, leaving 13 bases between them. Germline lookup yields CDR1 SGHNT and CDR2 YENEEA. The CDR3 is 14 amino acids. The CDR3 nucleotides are TGTGCCAGCAGCTTATCAGGTGGGGGCGACGAGCAGTACTTC. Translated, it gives CASSLSGGGDEQYF.

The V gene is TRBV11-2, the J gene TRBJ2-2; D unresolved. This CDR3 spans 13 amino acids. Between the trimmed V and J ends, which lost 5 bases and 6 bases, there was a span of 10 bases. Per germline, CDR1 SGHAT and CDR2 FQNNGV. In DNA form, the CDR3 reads TGTGCCAGCAGCGAACTGGTCCCCGGGGAGCTGTTTTTT. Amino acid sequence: CASSELVPGELFF.

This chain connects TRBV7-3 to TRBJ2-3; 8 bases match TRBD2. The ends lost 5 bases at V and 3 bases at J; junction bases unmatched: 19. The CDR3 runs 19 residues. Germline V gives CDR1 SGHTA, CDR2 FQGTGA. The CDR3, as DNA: TGTGCCAGCAGCCCCACTAGCGGACCAAAGAGAGGCCGGACAGATACGCAGTATTTT. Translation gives CASSPTSGPKRGRTDTQYF.

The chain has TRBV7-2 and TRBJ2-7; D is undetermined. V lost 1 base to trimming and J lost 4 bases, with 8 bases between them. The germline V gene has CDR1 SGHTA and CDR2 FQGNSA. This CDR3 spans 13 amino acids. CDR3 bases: TGTGCCAGCAGCTTAGGTCTGGGTTACGAGCAGTACTTC. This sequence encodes CASSLGLGYEQYF.

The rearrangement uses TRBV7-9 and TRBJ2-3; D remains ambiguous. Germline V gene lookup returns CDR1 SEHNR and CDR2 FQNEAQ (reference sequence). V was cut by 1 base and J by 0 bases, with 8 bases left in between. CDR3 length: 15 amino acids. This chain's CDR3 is CASSLGASSTDTQYF. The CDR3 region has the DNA TGTGCCAGCAGCTTAGGGGCTAGTAGCACAGATACGCAGTATTTT.

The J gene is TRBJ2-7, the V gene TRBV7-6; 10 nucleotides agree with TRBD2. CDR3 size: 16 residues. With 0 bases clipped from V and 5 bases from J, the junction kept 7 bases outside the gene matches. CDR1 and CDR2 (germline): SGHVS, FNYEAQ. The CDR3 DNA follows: TGTGCCAGCAGCTTAGCGCGGGATGGACTAGCGGACGAGCAGTACTTC. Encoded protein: CASSLARDGLADEQYF. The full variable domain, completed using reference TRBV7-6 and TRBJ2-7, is GAGVSQSPRYKVTKRGQDVALRCDPISGHVSLYWYRQALGQGPEFLTYFNYEAQQDKSGLPNDRFSAERPEGSISTLTIQRTEQRDSAMYRCASSLARDGLADEQYFGPGTRLTVT.

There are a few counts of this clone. The CDR3 protein is CASSTTSSPGANVLTF. The CDR3 coding sequence is TGTGCCAGCTCTACCACGTCCAGCCCTGGGGCCAACGTCCTGACTTTC. The chain has TRBV18 and TRBJ2-6; the D is unclear. CDR1 KGHSH and CDR2 LQKENI come from the germline V gene. V was cut by 6 bases and J by 2 bases, with 14 bases left in between. This CDR3 has 16 amino acids.

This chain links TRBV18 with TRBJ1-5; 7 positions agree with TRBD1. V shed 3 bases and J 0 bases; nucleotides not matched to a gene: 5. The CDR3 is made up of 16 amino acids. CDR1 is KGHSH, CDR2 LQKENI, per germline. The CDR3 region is CASSPSGTDSNQPQHF. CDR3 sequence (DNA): TGTGCCAGCTCACCGTCCGGGACAGATAGCAATCAGCCCCAGCATTTT. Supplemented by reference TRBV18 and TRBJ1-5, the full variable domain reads NAGVMQNPRHLVRRRGQEARLRCSPMKGHSHVYWYRQLPEEGLKFMVYLQKENIIDESGMPKERFSAEFPKEGPSILRIQQVVRGDSAAYFCASSPSGTDSNQPQHFGDGTRLSIL.

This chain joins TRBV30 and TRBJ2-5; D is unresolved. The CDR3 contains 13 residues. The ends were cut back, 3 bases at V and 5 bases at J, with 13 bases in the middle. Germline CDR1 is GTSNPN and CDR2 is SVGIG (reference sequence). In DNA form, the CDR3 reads TGTGCCTGGAGCGCCCAGACTCCTGAGACCCAGTACTTC. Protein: CAWSAQTPETQYF.

The CDR3 DNA sequence: TGTGCCTGGAGTAGGTCGGGGGCTGGGTCCCAGCATTTT. Its protein is CAWSRSGAGSQHF. V and J are TRBV30 and TRBJ1-5; D may be TRBD1 (6 bases). V was pared by 2 bases and J by 11 bases, with 16 bases between. The CDR3 loop spans 13 amino acids. Germline V lookup: CDR1 GTSNPN, CDR2 SVGIG (reference sequence).

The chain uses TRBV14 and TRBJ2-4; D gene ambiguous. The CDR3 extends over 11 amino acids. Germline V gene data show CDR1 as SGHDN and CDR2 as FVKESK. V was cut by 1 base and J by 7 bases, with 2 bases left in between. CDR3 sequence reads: CASSQGNIQYF. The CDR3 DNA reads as TGTGCCAGCAGCCAAGGGAACATTCAGTACTTC.